These 21 T cell receptor beta chains were sequenced from one sample in a study of blood T cells in healthy people across ages. With a J-beta primer mix and a sample-barcoded 5' primer, a second PCR ran roughly 6 to 11 cycles. TCRdb reprocessed the 5' RACE reads with MiXCR, giving one entry per CDR3 protein. The table records 750,000 to 950,000 distinct CDR3 sequences, 20% to 30% of them present only once. The sample was also reused in another study, on T cells of mothers and their children.

Sequenced material: blood. These receptors originate from a boy aged 5-17 years in good health.

This CDR3 reads CASSYARDGYEQYF. CDR3 nucleotides: TGTGCCAGCAGTTACGCTCGGGACGGCTACGAGCAGTACTTC. This chain uses TRBV6-5 with TRBJ2-5; the D gene could be TRBD1 or TRBD2 (5 bases each). The DNA end is more similar to TRBJ2-7, so the J call may be wrong. The V gene's germline CDR1 is MNHEY and CDR2 SVGAGI. This CDR3 region has 14 residues.

The chain recombines TRBV5-1 with TRBJ2-7; 7 bases align to TRBD1. Germline lookup yields CDR1 SGHRS and CDR2 YFSETQ. The CDR3 has 13 amino acids. After removal of 5 bases from V and 5 bases from J, the junction contained 7 bases not matched to a gene. The CDR3 DNA reads as TGCGCCAGCAGGGGGGACAGTAGGAACGAGCAGTACTTC. It is translated as CASRGDSRNEQYF.

The chain joins TRBV20-1 to TRBJ2-5; the match to TRBD2 covers 8 bases. Trimming took 0 bases from V and 1 from J; bases not matched to a gene: 7. This CDR3 has 16 residues. Germline V lookup: CDR1 DFQATT, CDR2 SNEGSKA (reference sequence). CDR3 residues: CSARDRIAGTQETQYF. DNA for the CDR3: TGCAGTGCTAGAGATAGAATAGCGGGGACCCAAGAGACCCAGTACTTC.

This clonotype was detected a few times. The CDR3 loop reads CASSVEAPDRGDTEAFF. For the CDR3, the DNA is TGTGCCAGCAGCGTAGAGGCCCCTGACAGGGGCGATACTGAAGCTTTCTTT. The V call is TRBV9, the J call TRBJ1-1; TRBD1 matches at 8 bases. The trim removed 0 bases at V and 5 bases at J, leaving 12 bases unmatched. CDR1 and CDR2 (germline): SGDLS, YYNGEE. This CDR3 comprises 17 residues.

In its sample, this clonotype was seen a few times. The V call is TRBV5-5, the J call TRBJ2-7; 9 positions agree with TRBD1. V shed 3 bases, J shed 1 base, and the junction held 11 bases outside the gene matches. The germline V gene encodes CDR1 SGHKS and CDR2 YYEKEE (reference sequence). The CDR3 runs to 17 residues. The DNA for the CDR3 is TGTGCCAGCAGCTACTACCCTTGGACAGGGGAATCCTACGAGCAGTACTTC. Residues: CASSYYPWTGESYEQYF. The entire variable domain, with the rest obtained from reference TRBV5-5 and TRBJ2-7, is as follows: DAGVTQSPTHLIKTRGQQVTLRCSPISGHKSVSWYQQVLGQGPQFIFQYYEKEERGRGNFPDRFSARQFPNYSSELNVNALLLGDSALYLCASSYYPWTGESYEQYFGPGTRLTVT.

This clonotype was counted between two and nine times. The V call is TRBV2, the J call TRBJ1-5; 9 positions agree with TRBD1. V was clipped by 8 bases and J by 4 bases; unmatched bases: 6. This CDR3 region has 14 residues. Germline V gene lookup returns CDR1 SNHLY and CDR2 FYNNEI. The CDR3 loop reads CASGAQGANQPQHF. CDR3 nucleotide sequence: TGTGCCAGCGGAGCACAGGGGGCTAATCAGCCCCAGCATTTT.

This clonotype turned up a few times. The V and J genes are TRBV28 and TRBJ2-1; tentative D call: TRBD2 (7 bases). Gene TRBJ2-7 matches the end of the DNA better, so the J call may be wrong. The CDR3 covers 14 residues. The germline V gene encodes CDR1 MDHEN and CDR2 SYDVKM. The CDR3 region is CAIKDSGASYEQYF. The CDR3 region has the DNA TGTGCCATCAAGGACAGCGGGGCATCCTACGAGCAGTACTTC.

This chain connects TRBV12-3 or TRBV12-4 to TRBJ1-1; D is unclear. The V end lost 6 bases, the J end lost 6 bases, and 14 bases lay between the germline ends. The CDR3 totals 13 residues. CDR3: CASSVEFLPEAFF. The CDR3 nucleotides read TGTGCCAGCAGCGTTGAGTTCCTGCCTGAAGCTTTCTTT.

The V gene is TRBV20-1, the J gene TRBJ2-5; D is unresolved. Germline assignment: CDR1 DFQATT and CDR2 SNEGSKA (reference sequence). Between the trimmed V and J ends, which lost 0 bases and 5 bases, there was a span of 10 bases. The CDR3 extends over 13 amino acids. CDR3 DNA sequence: TGCAGTGCTAGAGATTACGGAGAGGAGACCCAGTACTTC. Translated, it gives CSARDYGEETQYF.

This clonotype was seen more than once but under ten times. V gene TRBV3-1 combines with J gene TRBJ1-2; D gene ambiguous. CDR3 length equals 15 residues. Germline V lookup: CDR1 LGHDT, CDR2 YNNKEL (reference sequence). Trimming shortened V by 0 bases and J by 0 bases, and 8 bases separated the two germline ends. CDR3 protein: CASSQEIVSNYGYTF. CDR3 DNA sequence: TGTGCCAGCAGCCAAGAGATTGTTTCTAACTATGGCTACACCTTC.

This clonotype has a handful of counts. The gene calls are TRBV10-3 and TRBJ2-2, with TRBD1 identical over 8 bases. Trimming cost V 11 bases and J 3 bases; bases outside gene matches: 11. CDR1 is ENHRY and CDR2 is SYGVKD in the germline V gene. The CDR3 is made up of 15 amino acids. CDR3 sequence (DNA): TGTGCCGCCACCCGGGACAGGCCTGACACCGGGGAGCTGTTTTTT. Encoded protein: CAATRDRPDTGELFF.

This chain links TRBV4-2 with TRBJ2-5; D is possibly TRBD1 (6 bases). The DNA end is a closer match to TRBJ2-1, so the J assignment may be wrong. Germline assignment: CDR1 LGHNA and CDR2 YNFKEQ. The CDR3 runs to 13 residues. DNA for the CDR3: TGTGCCAGCAGCCAGGGGGCTGGCAATGAGCAGTTCTTC. Protein sequence: CASSQGAGNEQFF.

V gene TRBV7-9 combines with J gene TRBJ1-2; D is unclear. This CDR3 contains 15 residues. Trimming stripped 1 base from V and 4 bases from J, with 13 bases between. Germline-derived CDR1 and CDR2 are SEHNR and FQNEAQ (reference sequence). The CDR3 region is CASSLENRGIYGYTF. Here the CDR3 DNA reads TGTGCCAGCAGCTTAGAGAACCGAGGGATCTATGGCTACACCTTC.

The genes are TRBV3-1 and TRBJ2-5, with 7 positions matching TRBD2. CDR1 is LGHDT, CDR2 YNNKEL, per germline (reference sequence). V was clipped by 1 base and J by 3 bases; unmatched bases: 2. The CDR3 runs 14 residues. In DNA, the CDR3 is TGTGCCAGCAGCCAAGGCGGGAGAGAAGAGACCCAGTACTTC. It yields the protein CASSQGGREETQYF.

This clonotype showed up just a few times. V gene TRBV25-1 combines with J gene TRBJ2-5; possibly TRBD2 for D (6 bases). The CDR3 is 15 residues long. Per the germline V gene, CDR1 is MGHDK and CDR2 is SYGVNS. V lost 3 bases to trimming and J lost 3 bases, with 14 bases between them. In nucleotides, the CDR3 is TGTGCCAGCAGTGAGTCGGGGGAGCTTGAAGAGACCCAGTACTTC. The encoded protein is CASSESGELEETQYF.

V usage is TRBV20-1 and J usage is TRBJ2-3, with 11 bases aligning to TRBD2. V trimming: 5 bases; J trimming: 2 bases; junction bases outside the gene matches: 15. The germline V gene has CDR1 DFQATT and CDR2 SNEGSKA (reference sequence). CDR3 length: 18 amino acids. DNA for the CDR3: TGCAGTGCTGGACGTCCCGAGACTAGCGGGGCCTCCACAGATACGCAGTATTTT. It codes for CSAGRPETSGASTDTQYF.

The chain uses TRBV29-1 and TRBJ2-1; D might be TRBD2 (6 bases). Germline CDR1 SQVTM, CDR2 ANQGSEA. V dropped 6 bases and J dropped 2 bases, with 14 bases sitting between them. The CDR3 has 14 amino acids. For the CDR3, the DNA is TGCAGCGTCGCAGTAGCGGATCCCTACAATGAGCAGTTCTTC. Translation: CSVAVADPYNEQFF.

J is TRBJ2-2 and V is TRBV6-5; TRBD1 is a possible D gene (5 bases). The CDR3 is 18 amino acids. Germline CDR1 MNHEY, CDR2 SVGAGI. Trimming left V 4 bases short and J 0 bases short, with 18 bases between. CDR3 DNA: TGTGCCAGCAGTTTCTTAAACACAGGAGCAGCGAACACCGGGGAGCTGTTTTTT. The encoded protein is CASSFLNTGAANTGELFF.

V and J are TRBV29-1 and TRBJ2-7; D is unclear. Trimming took off 4 bases at V and 1 base at J, with 8 bases between the two ends. Germline V gene data show CDR1 as SQVTM and CDR2 as ANQGSEA. This CDR3 contains 12 residues. CDR3 bases: TGCAGCGTTGGATACGGTTCCTACGAGCAGTACTTC. This codes for CSVGYGSYEQYF.

This clonotype was counted a few times. This chain's CDR3 is CSAARTVQETQYF. In DNA form, the CDR3 reads TGCAGTGCAGCGAGGACAGTCCAAGAGACCCAGTACTTC. The chain joins TRBV20-1 to TRBJ2-5; TRBD1 might be the D (6 bases). The germline gives CDR1 DFQATT, CDR2 SNEGSKA (reference sequence). The ends were cut back, 6 bases at V and 1 base at J, with 12 bases in the middle. This CDR3 region has 13 residues.

The chain joins TRBV24-1 to TRBJ1-4, with D unresolved. Trimming cost V 4 bases and J 4 bases, with 6 bases left between them. Germline V lookup: CDR1 KGHDR, CDR2 SFDVKD. The CDR3 runs to 13 residues. The CDR3 loop reads CATSDSRNEKLFF. CDR3 coding DNA: TGTGCCACCAGTGACTCCCGTAATGAAAAACTGTTTTTT.